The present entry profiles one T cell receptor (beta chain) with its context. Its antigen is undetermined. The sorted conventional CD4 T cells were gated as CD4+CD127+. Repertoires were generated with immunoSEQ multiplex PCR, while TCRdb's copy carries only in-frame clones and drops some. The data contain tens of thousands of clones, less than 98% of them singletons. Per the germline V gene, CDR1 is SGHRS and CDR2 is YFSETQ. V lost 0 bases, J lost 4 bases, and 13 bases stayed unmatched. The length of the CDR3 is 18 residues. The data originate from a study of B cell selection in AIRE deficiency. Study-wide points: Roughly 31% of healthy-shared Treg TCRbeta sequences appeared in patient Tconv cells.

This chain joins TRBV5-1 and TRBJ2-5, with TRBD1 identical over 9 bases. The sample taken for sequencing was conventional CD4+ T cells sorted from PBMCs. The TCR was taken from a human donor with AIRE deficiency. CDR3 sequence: CASSLAPGTGRAGETQYF. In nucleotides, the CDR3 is TGCGCCAGCAGCTTGGCCCCCGGGACAGGGAGGGCGGGAGAGACCCAGTACTTC.